A selection of T cell receptor beta chains follows, all from one sample in a study of breast tumors, draining lymph nodes, adjacent tissues. TCRdb reprocessed the multiplex PCR reads with MiXCR, giving one entry per CDR3 protein. The sample lists around 190,000 distinct CDR3 sequences; approximately 30% were seen once. Sequencing input: axillary lymph node tissue. The receptors were sampled from a female donor with breast cancer. Some clones in this sample may be carry-over from other donors' samples. Both conserved end residues are part of each CDR3.

J gene: TRBJ2-7
V gene: TRBV25-1
CDR3 protein: CASSGEGRGLTYEQYF

J gene: TRBJ2-7
V gene: TRBV6-1
CDR3 protein: CASSAGQWAYEQYF

J gene: TRBJ1-4
V gene: TRBV20-1
CDR3 protein: CSARDRQGIEKLFF

J gene: TRBJ1-2
V gene: TRBV7-2
CDR3 protein: CASSLGGRGYTF

J gene: TRBJ2-7
V gene: TRBV20-1
CDR3 protein: CSARVSGERFSYEQYF

J gene: TRBJ1-5
V gene: TRBV3-1
CDR3 protein: CASSQDPNGQPQRF

J gene: TRBJ2-5
V gene: TRBV12-3/TRBV12-4
CDR3 protein: CASSRLAGGGETQYF

J gene: TRBJ2-7
V gene: TRBV6-1
CDR3 protein: CASSERQSYHF

J gene: TRBJ2-2
V gene: TRBV24-1
CDR3 protein: CATSDQGSGELFF

J gene: TRBJ2-5
V gene: TRBV6-1
CDR3 protein: CASWIAAGGRETQYF